One T cell receptor (beta chain) is described in this entry. Losses at the gene ends were 6 bases for V and 5 bases for J; bases not matched to a gene: 6. CDR1 MDHEN and CDR2 SYDVKM come from the germline V gene. The CDR3 has 14 residues. The data belong to a study of blood T cell repertoires in COVID-19. The overall study: Samples of COVID-19 (acute and convalescent) were obtained from the United States, Italy and Spain. The analysed material was cDNA or gDNA that came from T cells, B-cell-depleted T cells, or PBMCs.

Study processing details: Researchers report that nucleated cell counts were estimated from reference gene primer amplification. Assay: immunoSEQ multiplex PCR; the TCRdb copy retains only in-frame clones and omits some. The V and J calls and clone size come from that table; D and trimming were worked out from the DNA. Counted here are 140,000 or so clones, approximately 90% occurring once; the ten biggest clones make up roughly 11%. The sample was peripheral blood. The clonotype originates from a woman aged 80 or over with acute or convalescent COVID-19. The chain joins TRBV28 to TRBJ1-4; 7 bases fit TRBD1. The CDR3 reads CASSFAGGNEKLFF. As DNA, the CDR3 is TGTGCCAGCAGCTTTGCAGGGGGGAATGAAAAACTGTTTTTT.